These 10 T cell receptor beta chains originate from one sample sequenced in a study of T cells in localized non-small cell lung cancer. The repertoire was sequenced with immunoSEQ multiplex PCR; TCRdb's copy has only in-frame clones and lacks some. The sample yields roughly 71,000 clones, about 86% seen once. Sequencing was performed on peripheral blood, taken before any cancer treatment. These receptors were taken from a male donor older than 55 with stage III squamous cell lung carcinoma.

The J gene is TRBJ1-1, the V gene TRBV19; no firm D call. The CDR3 extends over 14 amino acids. Looked up from germline, CDR1 is LNHDA and CDR2 is SQIVND (reference sequence). V was clipped by 6 bases and J by 1 base, with 12 bases between them. CDR3 sequence reads: CASRVGNSNTEAFF. CDR3 DNA sequence: TGTGCCAGTAGGGTGGGGAATTCGAACACTGAAGCTTTCTTT. The complete variable domain, with remaining parts taken from reference TRBV19 and TRBJ1-1, reads DGGITQSPKYLFRKEGQNVTLSCEQNLNHDAMYWYRQDPGQGLRLIYYSQIVNDFQKGDIAEGYSVSREKKESFPLTVTSAQKNPTAFYLCASRVGNSNTEAFFGQGTRLTVV.

The chain employs TRBV7-2 and TRBJ2-1; 11 nucleotides agree with TRBD2. The CDR3 consists of 15 residues. Trimming at V came to 3 bases and at J to 10 bases, leaving 8 bases not matched to a gene. Germline V gene lookup returns CDR1 SGHTA and CDR2 FQGNSA. The CDR3 coding sequence is TGTGCCAGCAGCTTCCGTGGGACTAGCGGAGGGGAGCAGTTCTTC. It encodes CASSFRGTSGGEQFF.

The V call is TRBV5-1, the J call TRBJ1-1, with D hard to call. This CDR3 is 13 amino acids long. V was shortened by 0 bases and J by 2 bases, with 5 bases between the two germline ends. Germline CDR1 is SGHRS and CDR2 is YFSETQ. This CDR3 reads CASSLAPNTEAFF. DNA for the CDR3: TGCGCCAGCAGCTTGGCCCCCAACACTGAAGCTTTCTTT. The complete variable domain, with remaining parts taken from reference TRBV5-1 and TRBJ1-1, reads KAGVTQTPRYLIKTRGQQVTLSCSPISGHRSVSWYQQTPGQGLQFLFEYFSETQRNKGNFPGRFSGRQFSNSRSEMNVSTLELGDSALYLCASSLAPNTEAFFGQGTRLTVV.

Written as DNA, the CDR3 is TGTGCCAGCAGCCAAGTTTGGGATACCCAAGAGACCCAGTACTTC. It codes for CASSQVWDTQETQYF. This chain links TRBV14 with TRBJ2-5; D gene uncertain. Trimming left V 1 base short and J 1 base short, with 10 bases between. Germline CDR1 SGHDN, CDR2 FVKESK. The CDR3 length is 15 residues.

This rearrangement joins TRBV2 to TRBJ2-1, with unresolved D. This CDR3 has 15 residues. The germline CDR1 and CDR2 sequences are SNHLY and FYNNEI. Deletions cut 4 bases from V and 2 bases from J, with 12 bases between. CDR3 region: CASSARNSPYNEQFF. The CDR3 nucleotides are TGTGCCAGCAGTGCGAGAAACAGCCCCTACAATGAGCAGTTCTTC.

V and J are TRBV19 and TRBJ1-2, with 9 nucleotides matching TRBD1. V shed 8 bases, J shed 2 bases, and the junction held 9 bases outside the gene matches. The CDR3 has 15 amino acids. CDR1 and CDR2 (germline): LNHDA, SQIVND (reference sequence). This CDR3 reads CASGLVGTGNYGYTF. The CDR3 coding sequence is TGTGCCAGTGGCTTAGTTGGGACAGGGAACTATGGCTACACCTTC.

The CDR3 protein is CASSERSGGYYNEQFF. The CDR3 coding sequence is TGTGCCAGCAGTGAACGGTCCGGGGGATACTACAATGAGCAGTTCTTC. The genes are TRBV6-1 and TRBJ2-1, with a possible D match to TRBD2 (6 bases). V lost 2 bases to trimming and J lost 3 bases, with 14 bases between them. CDR1 is MNHNS and CDR2 is SASEGT in the germline V gene. The CDR3 runs 16 residues.

The rearrangement links TRBV11-2 to TRBJ2-1, with 11 bases lining up with TRBD2. The ends lost 1 base at V and 6 bases at J; junction bases unmatched: 8. Germline V gene sequence: CDR1 SGHAT, CDR2 FQNNGV. The CDR3 has 17 amino acids. The CDR3, as DNA: TGTGCCAGCAGCTTAGTTAGGCTAGCGGGGGGTATCAATGAGCAGTTCTTC. Translating it yields CASSLVRLAGGINEQFF.

The V gene is TRBV28, the J gene TRBJ2-2; tentatively, D is TRBD1 or TRBD2 (5 bases each). Deletions cut 4 bases from V and 9 bases from J, with 12 bases between. Per germline, CDR1 MDHEN and CDR2 SYDVKM. This CDR3 is 13 amino acids long. The CDR3 DNA sequence: TGTGCCAGCAGTTCCACTGGGACCCGGGAGCTGTTTTTT. Protein: CASSSTGTRELFF.

The chain couples TRBV18 to TRBJ2-2; 7 nucleotides align to TRBD2. CDR1 is KGHSH, CDR2 LQKENI, per germline. J gave up 5 bases and V 6 bases, and 3 bases lay outside the gene matches. The CDR3 is 13 amino acids. The DNA for the CDR3 is TGTGCCAGCTCTCCCGGGGGGACCGGGGAGCTGTTTTTT. Protein product: CASSPGGTGELFF.